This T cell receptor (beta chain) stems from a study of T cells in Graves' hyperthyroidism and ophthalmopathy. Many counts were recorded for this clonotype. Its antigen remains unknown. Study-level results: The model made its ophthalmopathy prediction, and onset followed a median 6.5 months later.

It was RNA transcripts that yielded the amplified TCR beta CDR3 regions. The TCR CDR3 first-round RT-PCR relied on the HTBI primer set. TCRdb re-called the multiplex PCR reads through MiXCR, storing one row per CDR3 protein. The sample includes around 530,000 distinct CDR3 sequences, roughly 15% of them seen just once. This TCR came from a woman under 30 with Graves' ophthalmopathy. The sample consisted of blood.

CDR3 bases: TGTGCCAGCTCACCAGGGGTCAATCAGCCCCAGCATTTT. This gives the protein CASSPGVNQPQHF. This chain connects TRBV18 to TRBJ1-5; D unresolved. Deletions cut 2 bases from V and 3 bases from J, with 5 bases between. Germline assignment: CDR1 KGHSH and CDR2 LQKENI. CDR3 length: 13 amino acids.